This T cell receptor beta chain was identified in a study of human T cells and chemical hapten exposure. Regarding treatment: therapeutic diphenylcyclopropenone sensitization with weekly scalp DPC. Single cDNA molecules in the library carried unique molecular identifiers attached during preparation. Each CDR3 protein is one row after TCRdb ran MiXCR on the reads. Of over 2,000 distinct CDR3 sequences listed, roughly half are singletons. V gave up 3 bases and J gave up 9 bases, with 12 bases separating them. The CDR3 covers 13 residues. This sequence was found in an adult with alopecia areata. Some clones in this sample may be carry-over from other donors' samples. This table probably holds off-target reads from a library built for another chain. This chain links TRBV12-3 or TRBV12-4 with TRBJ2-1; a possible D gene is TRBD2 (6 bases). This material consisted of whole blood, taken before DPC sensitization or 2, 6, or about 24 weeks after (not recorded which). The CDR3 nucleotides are TGTGCCAGCAGTTTCCTTGGGGGGACTGAGCAGTTCTTC. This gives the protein CASSFLGGTEQFF.